This T cell receptor beta chain was recovered during a study of T-cell reconstitution after alpha-beta-depleted transplantation in children. CDR1 is SGHRS, CDR2 YFSETQ, per germline. V was cut by 0 bases and J by 1 base, with 10 bases left in between. There are 15 residues in the CDR3. The TCRbeta library incorporated unique molecular identifiers. MiXCR, run by TCRdb on the PCR reads, gives a single entry per CDR3 protein. The sample shows around 480,000 distinct CDR3 sequences, over 25% of them seen only once. The clonotype comes from a human donor who donated a stem cell graft to a child with aplastic anemia. The chain employs TRBV5-1 and TRBJ1-1; D unclear. The source material was PBMCs from the stem cell graft donor, sampled from the stem cell graft. The CDR3 loop reads CASSLASLGNTEAFF. CDR3 bases: TGCGCCAGCAGCTTGGCGAGTCTGGGGAACACTGAAGCTTTCTTT.